Below are 5 T cell receptor beta chains sequenced from a single sample in a study of cytomegalovirus exposure and HLA in healthy donors (dated by TCRdb to the late 2010s). Libraries were constructed by the immunoSEQ multiplex PCR assay. For the multiplex PCR, a mixture combining 60 forward primers for TCR Vbeta segments and 13 reverse primers for TCR Jbeta segments was used. Held by TCRdb, this immuneACCESS table contains in-frame sequences only and omits some clones. Under half of the omission traces to an unresolved V gene where checked; the cause of the rest is unknown. The sample table contains about 200,000 clones; only one count was recorded for around 80% of them. The biggest ten clones account for roughly 4.5% of the sample. The sample taken for sequencing was PBMCs. The receptors here all came from a woman between 25 and 40 years old in good health and CMV-seropositive.

J is TRBJ1-4 and V is TRBV25-1; D is possibly TRBD1 (6 bases). V was trimmed by 1 base and J by 13 bases, leaving 13 bases between them. The germline V gene encodes CDR1 MGHDK and CDR2 SYGVNS. The CDR3 spans 13 residues. The DNA of the CDR3 is TGTGCCAGCAGTGAATGGTCGGGGGGGCCACTGTTTTTT. Translated, it gives CASSEWSGGPLFF.

This chain links TRBV4-1 with TRBJ2-5, with D tentatively TRBD2 (5 bases). The CDR3 contains 16 residues. CDR1 and CDR2 (germline): MGHRA, YSYEKL. Trimming removed 1 base at V and 2 bases at J, with 14 bases between. Here the CDR3 reads CASSQVFLAGQETQYF. The DNA for the CDR3 is TGCGCCAGCAGCCAAGTGTTTCTAGCTGGGCAAGAGACCCAGTACTTC.

In this sample, this clone turned up a few times. V gene TRBV7-6 combines with J gene TRBJ2-6, with 7 nucleotides matching TRBD1. The CDR3 is made up of 17 amino acids. V trimming: 1 base; J trimming: 2 bases; junction bases outside the gene matches: 5. CDR1 is SGHVS, CDR2 FNYEAQ, per germline. The CDR3, as DNA: TGTGCCAGCAGCTTAGGGACCGACAGGGCTGGGGCCAACGTCCTGACTTTC. As protein: CASSLGTDRAGANVLTF.

The rearrangement uses TRBV19 and TRBJ1-5; D is unclear. CDR3 size: 11 residues. Trimming pared 11 bases from V and 4 bases from J, leaving 9 bases between. The germline V gene has CDR1 LNHDA and CDR2 SQIVND (reference sequence). The CDR3 region is CAGGGNQPQHF. Here the CDR3 DNA reads TGTGCCGGAGGAGGAAATCAGCCCCAGCATTTT.

A single count supports this clone. The chain links TRBV6-5 to TRBJ2-7, with D possibly matching TRBD1 (6 bases). The CDR3 consists of 12 residues. V shed 5 bases and J shed 9 bases, with 14 bases lying between them. CDR1 is MNHEY and CDR2 is SVGAGI in the germline V gene. This chain's CDR3 is CASSPDRRSQYF. CDR3 DNA: TGTGCCAGCAGTCCCGACAGGAGGTCGCAGTACTTC.